Presented here are 7 T cell receptor beta chains from one specimen sequenced in a study of control samples from healthy donors and cancer patients. The assay was immunoSEQ multiplex PCR, and TCRdb's table has in-frame clones only and misses some. The sample records some 160,000 clones, roughly 92% being singletons. The material sequenced was blood. The source of these receptors is a woman in her twenties or thirties in good health.

This clone was seen once. Here the CDR3 DNA reads TGTGCCAGCAGCCAAGATACGGGGCCATACAATGAGCAGTTCTTC. It codes for CASSQDTGPYNEQFF. The V and J genes are TRBV3-1 (or the pseudogene TRBV3-2) and TRBJ2-1; D might be TRBD1 or TRBD2, each matching 5 bases. CDR1 LGHDT and CDR2 YNNKEL come from the germline V gene (reference sequence). The CDR3 contains 15 residues. V lost 0 bases, J lost 4 bases, and 10 bases lay in between.

The chain couples TRBV28 to TRBJ2-5, with 10 bases identical to TRBD1. Germline V gene data show CDR1 as MDHEN and CDR2 as SYDVKM. The CDR3 consists of 14 residues. Germline trimming cut 3 bases from V and 3 bases from J; bases unmatched to any gene: 1. The CDR3 region is CASSFGTGEETQYF. CDR3 coding DNA: TGTGCCAGCAGTTTCGGGACAGGGGAAGAGACCCAGTACTTC. Supplemented by reference TRBV28 and TRBJ2-5, the full variable domain reads DVKVTQSSRYLVKRTGEKVFLECVQDMDHENMFWYRQDPGLGLRLIYFSYDVKMKEKGDIPEGYSVSREKKERFSLILESASTNQTSMYLCASSFGTGEETQYFGPGTRLLVL.

The gene calls are TRBV27 and TRBJ1-1; a weak D match, TRBD1 (6 bases). Looked up from germline, CDR1 is MNHEY and CDR2 is SMNVEV (reference sequence). This CDR3 spans 16 amino acids. Trimming cost V 5 bases and J 4 bases, with 20 bases left between them. The CDR3 bases are TGTGCCAGCAGTAAAACAGGGAGGTGGATGAGCACTGAAGCTTTCTTT. It yields the protein CASSKTGRWMSTEAFF.

The rearrangement joins TRBV2 to TRBJ2-7; D unclear. The CDR3 runs to 13 residues. Germline V CDR1 and CDR2: SNHLY, FYNNEI. V dropped 4 bases and J dropped 0 bases, with 7 bases sitting between them. CDR3 protein: CASSAGPSYEQYF. The CDR3 coding sequence is TGTGCCAGCAGTGCCGGACCCTCCTACGAGCAGTACTTC.

This clone was found a few times. At one of its ends the junction is not consistent with the germline gene, which may arise from a read error. The V and J genes are TRBV2 and TRBJ1-5; 7 bases are shared with TRBD1. This CDR3 contains 16 residues. The V gene's germline CDR1 is SNHLY and CDR2 FYNNEI. The CDR3 here is CASREGGGYSNQPQHF. Here the CDR3 DNA reads TGTGCCAGCAGGGAAGGGGGCGGATATAGCAATCAGCCCCAGCATTTT.

The DNA for the CDR3 is TGTGCCAGCAGTTCCCCACGTCAAATGAACACTGAAGCTTTCTTT. It yields the protein CASSSPRQMNTEAFF. This chain joins TRBV28 and TRBJ1-1; D gene ambiguous. In germline, CDR1 is MDHEN, CDR2 SYDVKM. The germline V and J ends were trimmed by 4 bases and 0 bases, with 12 bases remaining between them. This CDR3 has 15 residues.

The chain uses TRBV7-8 and TRBJ1-5; 11 nucleotides align to TRBD1. This CDR3 has 14 amino acids. Germline V gene lookup returns CDR1 SGHVS and CDR2 FQNEAQ. The V segment lost 5 bases and the J segment 6 bases; nucleotides outside the gene matches: 3. The chain's CDR3 is CASSMGQGGQPQHF. The CDR3 DNA reads TGTGCCAGCAGCATGGGACAGGGGGGTCAGCCCCAGCATTTT.